This T cell receptor (beta chain) was sequenced in a study of blood T cell repertoires in COVID-19. About the research overall: Samples came from the United States, Italy and Spain, spanning acute and convalescent COVID-19.

Self-reported history from a screening survey and questionnaire set each donor's cohort. Participants in the exposed group had met a COVID-19 case in the 2 weeks before joining the study. The CDR3 runs to 17 residues. Germline lookup yields CDR1 KGHDR and CDR2 SFDVKD. V was cut by 5 bases and J by 8 bases, with 26 bases left in between. The authors' processing: By means of reference gene primer amplification, nucleated cell counts were estimated. Sequencing was performed with immunoSEQ multiplex PCR; in TCRdb, only in-frame clones are kept and a portion is missing. V and J calls and clone size are given by that table; D and trimming were obtained from the DNA. The sample has roughly 240,000 clones, 83% seen once.

This TCR derives from a woman aged 40 to 50 who had been exposed to COVID-19. Sequenced: PBMCs or T cells enriched from blood (not recorded which). The V call is TRBV24-1, the J call TRBJ1-2, with D possibly matching TRBD1 (5 bases). CDR3 in amino acids: CATSGSESRDLSQGYTF. Written as DNA, the CDR3 is TGTGCCACCAGTGGTTCAGAAAGCAGGGATCTCAGTCAGGGCTACACCTTC.